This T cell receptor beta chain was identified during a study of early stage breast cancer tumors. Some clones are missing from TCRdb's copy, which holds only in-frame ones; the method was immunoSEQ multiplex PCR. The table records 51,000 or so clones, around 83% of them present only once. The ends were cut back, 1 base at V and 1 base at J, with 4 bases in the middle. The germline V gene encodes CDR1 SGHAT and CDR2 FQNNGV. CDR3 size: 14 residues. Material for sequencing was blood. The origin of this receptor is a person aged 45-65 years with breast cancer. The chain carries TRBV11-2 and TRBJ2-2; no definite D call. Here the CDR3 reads CASSLVENTGELFF. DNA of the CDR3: TGTGCCAGCAGCTTAGTAGAGAACACCGGGGAGCTGTTTTTT. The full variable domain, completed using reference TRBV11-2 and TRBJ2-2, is EAGVAQSPRYKIIEKRQSVAFWCNPISGHATLYWYQQILGQGPKLLIQFQNNGVVDDSQLPKDRFSAERLKGVDSTLKIQPAKLEDSAVYLCASSLVENTGELFFGEGSRLTVL.